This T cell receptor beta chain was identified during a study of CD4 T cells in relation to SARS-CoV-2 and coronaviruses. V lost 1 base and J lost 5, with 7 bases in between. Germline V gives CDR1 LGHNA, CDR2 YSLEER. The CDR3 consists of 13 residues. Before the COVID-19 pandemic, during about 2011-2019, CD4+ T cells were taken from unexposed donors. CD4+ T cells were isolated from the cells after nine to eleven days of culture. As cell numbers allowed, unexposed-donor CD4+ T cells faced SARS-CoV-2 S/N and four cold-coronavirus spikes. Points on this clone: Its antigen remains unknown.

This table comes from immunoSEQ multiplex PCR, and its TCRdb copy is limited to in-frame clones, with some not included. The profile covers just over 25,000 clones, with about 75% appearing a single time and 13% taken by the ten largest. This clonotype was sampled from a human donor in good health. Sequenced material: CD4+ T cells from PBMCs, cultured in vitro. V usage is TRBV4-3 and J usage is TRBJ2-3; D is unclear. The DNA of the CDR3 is TGCGCCAGCAGCCAAGGGGATGAAGATACGCAGTATTTT. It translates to CASSQGDEDTQYF.